These T cell receptor beta chains were read from a single sample in a study of T cells in Graves' hyperthyroidism and ophthalmopathy. MiXCR, run by TCRdb on the multiplex PCR reads, gives a single entry per CDR3 protein. The sample has about 300,000 distinct CDR3 sequences, about an eighth seen once. Sequences were obtained from blood. The receptors derive from a woman in her 30s with Graves' hyperthyroidism that later progressed to Graves' ophthalmopathy. The CDR3 runs from the conserved cysteine through the conserved F or W. A D gene is named only where the DNA matches it firmly. Only part of the rows carry a size: once, few, many, or a class if the clone is expanded.

v_call	j_call	d_call	clone_size	cdr3_nt	cdr3_aa
TRBV2	TRBJ2-1	-	-	TGTGCCAGCAGAAACAGGGTTTTCGAGCGGGGAGGCCGTAGAAATGAGCAGTTCTTC	CASRNRVFERGGRRNEQFF
TRBV6-1	TRBJ1-1	-	-	TGTGCCAGCGGGGCCGCTAGGACTGAAGCTTTCTTT	CASGAARTEAFF
TRBV7-8	TRBJ2-1	TRBD1	few	TGTGCCAGCAGCTTAGGGGGACAGGGTAGACGGTTCTTC	CASSLGGQGRRFF
TRBV11-2	TRBJ1-3	TRBD1	many	TGTGCCAGCAGCTCACAGGGGACTGGAAACACCATATATTTT	CASSSQGTGNTIYF
TRBV7-9	TRBJ2-3	-	many	TGTGCCAGCAGCTTAATTCCATCTAGCACAGATACGCAGTATTTT	CASSLIPSSTDTQYF
TRBV5-1	TRBJ2-3	TRBD2	many	TGCGCCAGCCGCAAACTAGCGGGAGGCACAGATACGCAGTATTTT	CASRKLAGGTDTQYF
TRBV3-1	TRBJ2-7	TRBD2	many	TGTGCCAGCAGCCAGGGACTAGAGAGGCCCTACGAGCAGTACTTC	CASSQGLERPYEQYF
TRBV29-1	TRBJ2-7	-	many	TGCAGCGCTATCGCCACCAACTCCTACGAGCAGTACTTC	CSAIATNSYEQYF
TRBV27	TRBJ1-3	TRBD1	many	TGTGCCAGCAACTCCTGGGGGACAGCTTTTGGTGTAGCTGGAAACACCATATATTTT	CASNSWGTAFGVAGNTIYF
TRBV3-1	TRBJ1-4	-	many	TGTGCCAGCAGCCAAGATGGGGGGGAGAATGAAAAACTGTTTTTT	CASSQDGGENEKLFF
TRBV27	TRBJ1-4	-	many	TGTGCCAGCAGTTTTGCAACTAATGAAAAACTGTTTTTT	CASSFATNEKLFF
TRBV5-6	TRBJ2-7	TRBD1	many	TGTGCCAGCAGCTTCCGGGACAGGGCGACCTACGAGCAGTACTTC	CASSFRDRATYEQYF
TRBV6-1	TRBJ2-7	-	many	TGTGCCAGCATCCCTTCGGGGCGCTACGAGCAGTACTTC	CASIPSGRYEQYF
TRBV5-4	TRBJ1-5	-	few	TGTGCCAGCAGCTTGCCCCTCGGCCAGCCCCAGCATTTT	CASSLPLGQPQHF
TRBV3-1	TRBJ2-4	-	many	TGTGCCAGCAGCCCGGGGACTTCCACGGGCATTCAGTACTTC	CASSPGTSTGIQYF
TRBV10-3	TRBJ1-5	-	many	TGTGCCATCAGTGAAAATCTGGGACACCAGCCCCAGCATTTT	CAISENLGHQPQHF
TRBV5-1	TRBJ1-1	-	many	TGCGCCAGCAGCTTGGAGCGGTTGGGGAACACTGAAGCTTTCTTT	CASSLERLGNTEAFF
TRBV6-1	TRBJ2-7	-	many	TGTGCCAGCAGTTCGCTCGACGGGCCGACCTACGAGCAGTACTTC	CASSSLDGPTYEQYF
TRBV24-1	TRBJ1-1	-	many	TGTGCCACCAGTGGCAGAGGTCCGAACACTGAAGCTTTCTTT	CATSGRGPNTEAFF
TRBV11-2	TRBJ2-3	-	many	TGTGCCAGCAGCTTAGAATGGCCCCTCACAGATACGCAGTATTTT	CASSLEWPLTDTQYF
TRBV12-3/TRBV12-4	TRBJ2-5	-	many	TGTGCCAGCAGTCCCAGGGACATCCGAGAGACCCAGTACTTC	CASSPRDIRETQYF